This TCR beta chain was sequenced during a study of cytomegalovirus exposure and HLA in healthy donors. This CDR3 region has 15 residues. The germline CDR1 and CDR2 sequences are GTSNPN and SVGIG (reference sequence). V shed 7 bases, J shed 8 bases, and the junction held 17 bases outside the gene matches. In the PCR, 60 Vbeta and 13 Jbeta primers were used. Only in-frame clones appear in the TCRdb table, and some are missing; sequencing was by immunoSEQ multiplex PCR. This sample contains 200,000 or so clones. Study results and limitations: As a later analysis revealed, the rate of TCR association differed by HLA locus, with DRB1 most and HLA-C fewest.

Notes on this clone: What it binds is not known.

Input material: PBMCs. The sequence was obtained from a boy aged 5 to 17 in good health and CMV-seronegative. The rearrangement uses TRBV30 and TRBJ2-4; 7 nucleotides match TRBD2. CDR3 in DNA: TGTGCCTCCCGGGACCCTCACACGGCGGGGGACATTCAGTACTTC. Protein: CASRDPHTAGDIQYF. The whole variable domain, remainder taken from reference TRBV30 and TRBJ2-4, is SQTIHQWPATLVQPVGSPLSLECTVEGTSNPNLYWYRQAAGRGLQLLFYSVGIGQISSEVPQNLSASRPQDRQFILSSKKLLLSDSGFYLCASRDPHTAGDIQYFGAGTRLSVL.